Listed here are 27 T cell receptor beta chains from one sample, sequenced in a study of Ad26.COV2.S vaccination and SARS-CoV-2 variants. Profiled with immunoSEQ multiplex PCR; TCRdb holds only in-frame clones, not every one. The sample holds hundreds of thousands of clones; about nine tenths are singletons and the top ten take more than 1.5%. Indicated treatment: 15 to 20 received Ad26.COV2.S at low or high dose, single or two shots; roughly five received placebo; per-sample allocation not given. Samples analyzed were those drawn on day 63 after the first vaccine or placebo injection. Sequenced here: peripheral blood, sampled in a trial of Ad26.COV2.S vaccine versus placebo. These receptors originate from a person between 18 and 65 years old who received the Ad26.COV2.S COVID-19 vaccine or a placebo.

This clone was observed once. The chain recombines TRBV6-1 with TRBJ2-7; no reliable D call. The CDR3 runs to 13 residues. From germline, CDR1 is MNHNS and CDR2 SASEGT. The V gene lost 1 base and the J gene lost 0 bases, with 4 bases spanning the gap. Here the CDR3 DNA reads TGTGCCAGCAGTGAAGGTGTCTCCTACGAGCAGTACTTC. It codes for CASSEGVSYEQYF.

Only one count was recorded for this clone. This chain links TRBV4-3 with TRBJ2-5, with 7 bases fitting TRBD2. V shed 2 bases and J 2 bases; nucleotides not matched to a gene: 8. CDR1 LGHNA and CDR2 YSLEER come from the germline V gene. The CDR3 covers 16 residues. CDR3: CASSQQRGSTQETQYF. CDR3 DNA sequence: TGCGCCAGCAGCCAACAGCGGGGTTCAACGCAAGAGACCCAGTACTTC.

The sample holds a few counts of this clone. This sequence joins TRBV5-1 and TRBJ1-5, with 8 bases fitting TRBD1. The J segment lost 10 bases and the V segment lost 4 bases, leaving 7 bases of the junction unmatched. The CDR3 is made up of 13 amino acids. CDR1 SGHRS and CDR2 YFSETQ come from the germline V gene. The CDR3 loop is CASSISGTGPQHF. As DNA, the CDR3 is TGCGCCAGCAGCATATCCGGGACAGGCCCCCAGCATTTT.

The chain combines TRBV6-2 or TRBV6-3 with TRBJ1-5; D unresolved. Germline values: CDR1 MNHEY, CDR2 SVGEGT. The CDR3 is 13 amino acids. Between the trimmed V and J ends, which lost 5 bases and 0 bases, there was a span of 5 bases. CDR3 region: CASSVSSNQPQHF. The CDR3 DNA follows: TGTGCCAGCAGTGTGAGTAGCAATCAGCCCCAGCATTTT.

The chain uses TRBV27 and TRBJ1-5; no reliable D call. With 8 bases removed from V and 7 bases from J, the gap between germline ends came to 18 bases. Per germline, CDR1 MNHEY and CDR2 SMNVEV (reference sequence). The CDR3 runs 14 residues. The DNA for the CDR3 is TGTGCCAGCCGTCACTCGGCGGGGTCCCAGCCCCAGCATTTT. Translated: CASRHSAGSQPQHF.

The chain is built from TRBV10-1 and TRBJ1-2; 8 nucleotides line up with TRBD1. Germline V CDR1 and CDR2: WNHNN, SYGVQD (reference sequence). The CDR3 runs to 13 residues. Trimming cost V 6 bases and J 4 bases; bases outside gene matches: 4. CDR3 residues: CASSPGQAYGYTF. In nucleotides, the CDR3 is TGCGCCAGCAGCCCGGGACAGGCCTATGGCTACACCTTC.

V and J are TRBV4-1 and TRBJ2-7, with 7 bases matching TRBD2. CDR1 is MGHRA and CDR2 is YSYEKL in the germline V gene. V shed 0 bases, J shed 2 bases, and the junction held 10 bases outside the gene matches. The CDR3 is made up of 17 amino acids. CDR3 amino acids: CASSQDLGQGGAYEQYF. The CDR3 DNA reads TGCGCCAGCAGCCAAGATCTGGGCCAGGGAGGGGCCTACGAGCAGTACTTC.

The V and J genes are TRBV19 and TRBJ2-7; D is ambiguous. This CDR3 is built from 13 residues. CDR1 and CDR2 (germline): LNHDA, SQIVND (reference sequence). Trimming removed 5 bases from V and 2 bases from J, with 10 bases in between. The CDR3 loop is CASSLGPAYEQYF. The DNA of the CDR3 is TGTGCCAGTAGTCTCGGGCCGGCCTACGAGCAGTACTTC.

CDR3 loop: CASSVGQSNYGYTF. In DNA, the CDR3 is TGTGCCAGCAGTGTAGGACAGTCGAATTATGGCTACACCTTC. The chain uses TRBV2 and TRBJ1-2, with D possibly matching TRBD1 (6 bases). V gave up 4 bases and J gave up 5 bases, with 14 bases separating them. The CDR3 has 14 amino acids. Germline CDR1 is SNHLY and CDR2 is FYNNEI. The variable domain in full, completed from reference TRBV2 and TRBJ1-2, reads EPEVTQTPSHQVTQMGQEVILRCVPISNHLYFYWYRQILGQKVEFLVSFYNNEISEKSEIFDDQFSVERPDGSNFTLKIRSTKLEDSAMYFCASSVGQSNYGYTFGSGTRLTVV.

The V and J genes are TRBV28 and TRBJ2-3; 7 nucleotides agree with TRBD1. Trimming at V came to 3 bases and at J to 4 bases, leaving 4 bases not matched to a gene. Germline CDR1 is MDHEN and CDR2 is SYDVKM. The CDR3 length is 14 residues. CDR3 in DNA: TGTGCCAGCAGTTTCGAAGGGGGCCCAGATACGCAGTATTTT. Protein product: CASSFEGGPDTQYF.

The chain has TRBV2 and TRBJ2-2; 8 bases align to TRBD1. This CDR3 is 15 amino acids long. The junction had 5 bases not matched to a gene; V was cut back by 3 bases and J by 5 bases. The germline gives CDR1 SNHLY, CDR2 FYNNEI. This chain's CDR3 is CASSDRGLVTGELFF. Written as DNA, the CDR3 is TGTGCCAGCAGTGACAGGGGGCTGGTGACCGGGGAGCTGTTTTTT.

The gene calls are TRBV18 and TRBJ1-4; no firm D call. The CDR3 is 13 residues long. The V end was cut by 6 bases, the J end by 6 bases, with 11 bases between. The germline gives CDR1 KGHSH, CDR2 LQKENI. The CDR3 here is CASSRSRDEKLFF. The DNA for the CDR3 is TGTGCCAGCTCTCGGTCCAGAGATGAAAAACTGTTTTTT.

The genes are TRBV2 and TRBJ1-5, with D maybe TRBD1 (5 bases). This CDR3 comprises 15 residues. Germline CDR1 SNHLY, CDR2 FYNNEI. Deletions cut 8 bases from V and 4 bases from J, with 18 bases between. DNA of the CDR3: TGTGCCAGCGCAAACGGCAGGGCAGAAAATCAGCCCCAGCATTTT. This sequence encodes CASANGRAENQPQHF. Looking up the rest from reference TRBV2 and TRBJ1-5 gives the full variable domain: EPEVTQTPSHQVTQMGQEVILRCVPISNHLYFYWYRQILGQKVEFLVSFYNNEISEKSEIFDDQFSVERPDGSNFTLKIRSTKLEDSAMYFCASANGRAENQPQHFGDGTRLSIL.

This chain joins TRBV29-1 and TRBJ1-2; TRBD1 matches at 10 bases. This CDR3 contains 16 residues. The germline gives CDR1 SQVTM, CDR2 ANQGSEA. V dropped 4 bases and J dropped 3; count of bases not matched to a gene: 11. The CDR3 sequence: CSVAGQGGGRDYGYTF. The CDR3, as DNA: TGCAGCGTTGCCGGACAGGGGGGTGGACGCGACTATGGCTACACCTTC.

The chain is built from TRBV19 and TRBJ1-2; TRBD1 matches 9 bases. Germline lookup yields CDR1 LNHDA and CDR2 SQIVND (reference sequence). The CDR3 extends over 15 amino acids. J lost 1 base, V lost 6 bases, and 6 bases had no gene match. The CDR3 DNA sequence: TGTGCCAGTAGCGCCGGGACAGGGTATAACTATGGCTACACCTTC. The encoded protein is CASSAGTGYNYGYTF.

The J gene is TRBJ1-3, the V gene TRBV5-4; D unresolved. CDR1 is SGHNT and CDR2 is YYREEE in the germline V gene (reference sequence). The ends were cut back, 2 bases at V and 4 bases at J, with 16 bases in the middle. This CDR3 is 16 amino acids long. The chain's CDR3 is CASSFTAGGYGNTIYF. The CDR3 region has the DNA TGTGCCAGCAGCTTTACAGCGGGAGGTTACGGAAACACCATATATTTT.

This chain links TRBV9 with TRBJ2-3, with 14 bases lining up with TRBD2. J gave up 0 bases and V 0 bases, and 6 bases lay outside the gene matches. The length of the CDR3 is 19 residues. Germline V CDR1 and CDR2: SGDLS, YYNGEE. DNA for the CDR3: TGTGCCAGCAGCGTAGCCGGGACTAGCGGGGGCCCTAGCACAGATACGCAGTATTTT. It encodes CASSVAGTSGGPSTDTQYF.

V is TRBV15 and J is TRBJ1-2; no clear D. Germline assignment: CDR1 LNHNV and CDR2 YYDKDF (reference sequence). The CDR3 consists of 13 residues. V was clipped by 5 bases and J by 4 bases, with 11 bases between them. CDR3 region: CATSPRWAYGYTF. The CDR3 DNA sequence: TGTGCCACCAGCCCCCGGTGGGCCTATGGCTACACCTTC.

V is TRBV5-1 and J is TRBJ2-7, with 10 nucleotides matching TRBD1. The junction had 8 bases not matched to a gene; V was cut back by 4 bases and J by 4 bases. From germline, CDR1 is SGHRS and CDR2 YFSETQ. The CDR3 has 15 residues. CDR3 loop: CASSRDRGRGYEQYF. The DNA of the CDR3 is TGCGCCAGCAGCAGAGACAGGGGGCGCGGATACGAGCAGTACTTC.

V and J are TRBV5-3 and TRBJ2-5; 7 bases fit TRBD1. TRBV5-3 is identified as an open reading frame with a role that is uncertain. Trimming cost V 0 bases and J 3 bases; bases outside gene matches: 2. The CDR3 spans 14 residues. CDR3 loop: CARSLDRGEETQYF. DNA for the CDR3: TGTGCCAGAAGCTTGGACAGGGGTGAAGAGACCCAGTACTTC.

V usage is TRBV4-3 and J usage is TRBJ1-2; no definite D call. CDR1 is LGHNA, CDR2 YSLEER, per germline. This CDR3 has 17 residues. Trimming stripped 0 bases from V and 0 bases from J, with 14 bases between. Written as DNA, the CDR3 is TGCGCCAGCAGCCAAGATCGTGCCATAGGCGCTAACTATGGCTACACCTTC. Amino acid sequence: CASSQDRAIGANYGYTF.

The chain employs TRBV4-3 and TRBJ2-7, with a tentative D call TRBD2 (6 bases). The CDR3 length is 16 residues. Looked up from germline, CDR1 is LGHNA and CDR2 is YSLEER. Between the trimmed V and J ends, which lost 1 base and 4 bases, there was a span of 17 bases. CDR3: CASSQGDRRAQYEQYF. CDR3 bases: TGCGCCAGCAGCCAAGGAGATAGGAGGGCCCAGTACGAGCAGTACTTC.

The chain links TRBV7-9 to TRBJ1-2, with D maybe TRBD1 (5 bases). This CDR3 spans 13 amino acids. The V end was cut by 1 base, the J end by 5 bases, with 8 bases between. Germline lookup yields CDR1 SEHNR and CDR2 FQNEAQ (reference sequence). The CDR3 DNA follows: TGTGCCAGCAGCTTAGATGGGGCGTATGGCTACACCTTC. Amino acids: CASSLDGAYGYTF.

This clone has a single count. The chain combines TRBV7-6 with TRBJ1-5, with a weak D call TRBD1 (6 bases). The CDR3 spans 17 residues. Germline loops: CDR1 SGHVS, CDR2 FNYEAQ. V was pared by 1 base and J by 0 bases, with 13 bases between. As DNA, the CDR3 is TGTGCCAGCAGCTTAGACGGGACACCCTATAGCAATCAGCCCCAGCATTTT. It translates to CASSLDGTPYSNQPQHF.

This rearrangement joins TRBV11-2 to TRBJ1-1, with D maybe TRBD1 (5 bases). V lost 1 base and J lost 6, with 12 bases in between. The CDR3 sequence is 14 residues long. Germline loops: CDR1 SGHAT, CDR2 FQNNGV. CDR3 sequence: CASSLGVGLPEAFF. CDR3 bases: TGTGCCAGCAGCTTAGGGGTGGGACTCCCTGAAGCTTTCTTT.

The V and J genes are TRBV14 and TRBJ2-5, with D possibly being TRBD2 (5 bases). This CDR3 is 14 amino acids long. Germline V CDR1 and CDR2: SGHDN, FVKESK. The V end lost 5 bases, the J end lost 5 bases, and 15 bases lay between the germline ends. CDR3 sequence: CASSVRGASETQYF. The CDR3 DNA is TGTGCCAGCAGCGTCCGGGGAGCGAGCGAGACCCAGTACTTC.

The genes are TRBV7-2 and TRBJ2-1; TRBD1 is a possible D gene (6 bases). CDR1 is SGHTA, CDR2 FQGNSA, per germline. The CDR3 is made up of 15 amino acids. V was shortened by 1 base and J by 0 bases, with 7 bases between the two germline ends. The CDR3 spells CASSLEDSSYNEQFF. The CDR3 nucleotides read TGTGCCAGCAGCTTAGAGGACAGCTCCTACAATGAGCAGTTCTTC. The variable domain in full, completed from reference TRBV7-2 and TRBJ2-1, reads GAGVSQSPSNKVTEKGKDVELRCDPISGHTALYWYRQSLGQGLEFLIYFQGNSAPDKSGLPSDRFSAERTGGSVSTLTIQRTQQEDSAVYLCASSLEDSSYNEQFFGPGTRLTVL.